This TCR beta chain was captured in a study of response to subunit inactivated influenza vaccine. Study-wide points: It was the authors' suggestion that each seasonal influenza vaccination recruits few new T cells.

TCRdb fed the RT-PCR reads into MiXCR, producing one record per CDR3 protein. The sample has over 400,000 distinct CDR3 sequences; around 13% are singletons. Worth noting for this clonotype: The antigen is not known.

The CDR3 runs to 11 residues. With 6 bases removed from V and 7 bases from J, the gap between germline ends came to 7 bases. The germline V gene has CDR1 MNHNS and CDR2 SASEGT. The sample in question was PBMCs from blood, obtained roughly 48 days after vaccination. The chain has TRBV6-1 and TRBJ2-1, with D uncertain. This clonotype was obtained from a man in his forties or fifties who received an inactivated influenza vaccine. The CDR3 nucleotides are TGTGCCAGCAGGAGTTGGAATGAGCAGTTCTTC. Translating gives CASRSWNEQFF.